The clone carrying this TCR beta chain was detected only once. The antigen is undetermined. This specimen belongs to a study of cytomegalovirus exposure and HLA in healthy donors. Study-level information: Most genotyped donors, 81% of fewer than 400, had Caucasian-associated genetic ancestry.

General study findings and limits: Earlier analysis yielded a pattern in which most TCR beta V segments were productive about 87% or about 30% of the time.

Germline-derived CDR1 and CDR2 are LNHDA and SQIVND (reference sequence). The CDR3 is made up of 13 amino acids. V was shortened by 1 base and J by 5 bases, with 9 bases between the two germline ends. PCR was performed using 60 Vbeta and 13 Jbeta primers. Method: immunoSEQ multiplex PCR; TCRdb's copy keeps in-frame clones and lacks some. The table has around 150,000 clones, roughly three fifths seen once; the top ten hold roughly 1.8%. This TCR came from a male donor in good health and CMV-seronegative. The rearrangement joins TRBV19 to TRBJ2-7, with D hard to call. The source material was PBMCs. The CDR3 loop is CASSIARANEQYF. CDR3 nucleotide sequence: TGTGCCAGTAGTATAGCCAGAGCGAACGAGCAGTACTTC.